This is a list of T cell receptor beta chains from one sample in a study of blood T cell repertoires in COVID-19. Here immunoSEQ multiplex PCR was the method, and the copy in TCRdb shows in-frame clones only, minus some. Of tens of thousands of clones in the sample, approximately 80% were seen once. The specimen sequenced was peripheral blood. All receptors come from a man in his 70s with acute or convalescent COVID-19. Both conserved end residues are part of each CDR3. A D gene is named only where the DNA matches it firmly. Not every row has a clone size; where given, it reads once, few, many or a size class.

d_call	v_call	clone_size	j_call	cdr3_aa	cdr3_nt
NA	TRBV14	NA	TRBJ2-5	CASSLRQHPTETQYF	TGTGCCAGCAGCCTTAGACAACACCCAACGGAGACCCAGTACTTC
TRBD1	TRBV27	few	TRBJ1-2	CASSLNRGYGYTF	TGTGCCAGCAGTTTAAACAGGGGCTATGGCTACACCTTC
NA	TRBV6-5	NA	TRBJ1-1	CASSYEQGAMNTEAFF	TGTGCCAGCAGTTACGAACAGGGAGCCATGAACACTGAAGCTTTCTTT
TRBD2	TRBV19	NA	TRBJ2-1	CASSIWEGSYNEQFF	TGTGCCAGTAGTATATGGGAGGGCTCCTACAATGAGCAGTTCTTC
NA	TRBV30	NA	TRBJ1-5	CAWNRARNQPQHF	TGTGCCTGGAACAGGGCGCGGAATCAGCCCCAGCATTTT
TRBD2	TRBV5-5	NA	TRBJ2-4	CASSWGGAGVPPIQYF	TGTGCCAGCAGCTGGGGCGGGGCGGGAGTCCCCCCCATTCAGTACTTC
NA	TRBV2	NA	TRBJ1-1	CASSLQGVNTEAFF	TGTGCCAGCAGTTTACAAGGGGTGAACACTGAAGCTTTCTTT
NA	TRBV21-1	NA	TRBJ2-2	CASSKLDRSIYSGELFF	TGTGCCAGCAGCAAACTTGACAGGTCCATATATTCCGGGGAGCTGTTTTTT
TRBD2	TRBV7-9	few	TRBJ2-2	CASSKGTSGRFLNTGELFF	TGTGCCAGCAGCAAAGGGACTAGCGGGAGGTTCCTGAACACCGGGGAGCTGTTTTTT
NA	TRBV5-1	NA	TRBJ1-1	CASSWNRDTEAFF	TGCGCCAGCAGCTGGAACAGGGACACTGAAGCTTTCTTT
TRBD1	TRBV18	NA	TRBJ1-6	CASSPNGQGNNSPLHF	TGTGCCAGCTCACCCAACGGACAGGGCAATAATTCACCCCTCCACTTT
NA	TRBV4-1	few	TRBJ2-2	CASSPGLPAGELFF	TGCGCCAGCAGCCCGGGACTGCCGGCCGGGGAGCTGTTTTTT
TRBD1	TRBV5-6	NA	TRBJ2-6	CASSPGTGGSGANVLTF	TGTGCCAGCAGCCCTGGGACAGGGGGCTCAGGGGCCAACGTCCTGACTTTC
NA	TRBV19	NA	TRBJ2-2	CASSIDLVQGSGGELFF	TGTGCCAGTAGTATAGATCTTGTCCAGGGGTCGGGCGGGGAGCTGTTTTTT
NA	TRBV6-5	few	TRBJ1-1	CASSYRRGELNTEAFF	TGTGCCAGCAGTTACCGACGGGGGGAACTGAACACTGAAGCTTTCTTT
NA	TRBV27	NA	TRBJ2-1	CASSLKSPDSPHPNYEQFF	TGTGCCAGCAGTTTAAAATCGCCGGACAGCCCACACCCTAATTATGAGCAGTTCTTC
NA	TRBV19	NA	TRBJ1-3	CASIPGPRADGNTIYF	TGTGCCAGTATCCCCGGGCCCAGGGCGGACGGAAACACCATATATTTT